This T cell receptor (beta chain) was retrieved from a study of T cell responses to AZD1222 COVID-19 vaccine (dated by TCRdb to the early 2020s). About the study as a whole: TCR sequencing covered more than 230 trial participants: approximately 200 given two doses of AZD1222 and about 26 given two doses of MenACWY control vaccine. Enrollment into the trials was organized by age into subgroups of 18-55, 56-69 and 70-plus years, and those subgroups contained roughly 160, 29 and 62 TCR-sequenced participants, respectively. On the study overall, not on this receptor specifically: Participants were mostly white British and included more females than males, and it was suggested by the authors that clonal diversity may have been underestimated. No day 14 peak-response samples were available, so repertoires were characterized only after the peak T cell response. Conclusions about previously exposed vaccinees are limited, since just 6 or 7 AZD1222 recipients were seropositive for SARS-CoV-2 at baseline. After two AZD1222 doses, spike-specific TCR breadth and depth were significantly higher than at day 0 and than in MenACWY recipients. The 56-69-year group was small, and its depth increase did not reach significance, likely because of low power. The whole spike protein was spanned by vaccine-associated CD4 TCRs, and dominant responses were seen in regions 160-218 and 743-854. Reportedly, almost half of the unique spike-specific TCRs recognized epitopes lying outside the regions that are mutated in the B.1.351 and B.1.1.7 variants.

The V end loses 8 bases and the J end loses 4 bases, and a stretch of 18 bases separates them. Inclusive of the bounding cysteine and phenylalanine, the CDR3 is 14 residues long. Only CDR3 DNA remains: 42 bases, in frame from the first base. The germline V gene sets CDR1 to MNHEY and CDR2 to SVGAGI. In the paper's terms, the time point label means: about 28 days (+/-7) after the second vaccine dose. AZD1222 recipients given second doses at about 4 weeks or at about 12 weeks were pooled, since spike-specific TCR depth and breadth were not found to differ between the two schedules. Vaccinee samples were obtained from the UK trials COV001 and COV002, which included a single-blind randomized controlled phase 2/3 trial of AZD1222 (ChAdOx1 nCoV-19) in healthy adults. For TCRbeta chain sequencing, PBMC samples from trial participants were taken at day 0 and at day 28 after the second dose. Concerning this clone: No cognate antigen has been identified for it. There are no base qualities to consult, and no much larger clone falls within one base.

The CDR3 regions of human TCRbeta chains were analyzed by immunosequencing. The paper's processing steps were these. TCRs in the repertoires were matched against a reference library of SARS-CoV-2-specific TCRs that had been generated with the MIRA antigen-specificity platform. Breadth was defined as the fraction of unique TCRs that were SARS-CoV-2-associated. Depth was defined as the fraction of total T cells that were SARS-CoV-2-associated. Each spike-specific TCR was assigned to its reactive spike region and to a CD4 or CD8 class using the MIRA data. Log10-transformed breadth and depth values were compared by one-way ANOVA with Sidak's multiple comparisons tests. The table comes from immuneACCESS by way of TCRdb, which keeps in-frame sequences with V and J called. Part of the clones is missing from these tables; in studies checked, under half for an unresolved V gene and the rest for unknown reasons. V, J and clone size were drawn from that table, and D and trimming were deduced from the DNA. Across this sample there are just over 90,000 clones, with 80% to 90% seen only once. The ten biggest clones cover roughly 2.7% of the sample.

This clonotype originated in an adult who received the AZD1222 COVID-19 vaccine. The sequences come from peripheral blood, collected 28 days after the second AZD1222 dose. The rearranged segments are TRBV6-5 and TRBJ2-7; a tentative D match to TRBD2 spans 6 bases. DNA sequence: TGTGCCAGCGTCGCAGGCGGGGATAATTACGAGCAGTACTTC. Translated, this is CASVAGGDNYEQYF.